The clone carrying this T cell receptor beta chain was picked up one time. This specimen includes other DNA sequences encoding the same CDR3. Sequencing was performed with immunoSEQ multiplex PCR; in TCRdb, only in-frame clones are kept and a portion is missing. The data contain 50,000 to 70,000 clones, 92% of them seen just once; the ten biggest clones take up more than 1.3%. This CDR3 is 14 amino acids long. Trimming at V came to 6 bases and at J to 3 bases, leaving 5 bases not matched to a gene. The germline CDR1 and CDR2 sequences are MNHNY and SVGAGI (reference sequence). This entry is derived from a study of T cell changes during pregnancy in multiple sclerosis.

The sequenced sample was peripheral blood, obtained in the second trimester of pregnancy. The chain links TRBV6-6 to TRBJ2-7, with TRBD1 matching 10 bases. The receptor's source is a female donor with multiple sclerosis, enrolled in a pregnancy study. The CDR3 is CASRGQGGSYEQYF. As DNA, the CDR3 is TGTGCCAGCAGAGGACAGGGGGGAAGCTACGAGCAGTACTTC.